The 16 T cell receptor beta chains given below trace back to one sample, sequenced in a study of blood T cell repertoires in COVID-19. The protocol was immunoSEQ multiplex PCR, while the TCRdb copy is restricted to in-frame clones and leaves out a portion. The repertoire holds some 390,000 clones, 70% to 90% seen once, with over 2.5% in the top ten. Material: peripheral blood. These receptors originate from a human donor in a cohort sampled during active COVID-19.

The chain recombines TRBV30 with TRBJ2-7; D perhaps matches TRBD2 (5 bases). The CDR3 spans 16 residues. V shed 0 bases and J shed 3 bases, with 18 bases lying between them. Per germline, CDR1 GTSNPN and CDR2 SVGIG (reference sequence). The CDR3, as DNA: TGTGCCTGGAGTGTACACGGGCTAGCCGATGTCTACGAGCAGTACTTC. This sequence encodes CAWSVHGLADVYEQYF.

The chain has TRBV2 and TRBJ1-2; D is unclear. Looked up from germline, CDR1 is SNHLY and CDR2 is FYNNEI. Trimming removed 3 bases from V and 4 bases from J, with 15 bases in between. This CDR3 is 15 amino acids long. CDR3 residues: CASSEWATRAYGYTF. Written as DNA, the CDR3 is TGTGCCAGCAGTGAGTGGGCAACCCGAGCCTATGGCTACACCTTC.

The chain recombines TRBV9 with TRBJ2-2; 9 bases line up with TRBD2. V lost 5 bases and J lost 0; bases outside the gene matches: 2. Germline V gene sequence: CDR1 SGDLS, CDR2 YYNGEE. This CDR3 comprises 15 residues. CDR3 loop: CASSSSGANTGELFF. As DNA, the CDR3 is TGTGCCAGCAGTTCTAGCGGGGCGAACACCGGGGAGCTGTTTTTT.

This sequence joins TRBV27 and TRBJ1-1; 8 nucleotides match TRBD1. From germline, CDR1 is MNHEY and CDR2 SMNVEV (reference sequence). Losses at the gene ends were 1 base for V and 4 bases for J; bases not matched to a gene: 5. The CDR3 sequence is 15 residues long. DNA of the CDR3: TGTGCCAGCAGTTTATATCAGGGGGCGGCCACTGAAGCTTTCTTT. This encodes CASSLYQGAATEAFF.

This clone has just a few counts. The J gene is TRBJ1-2, the V gene TRBV29-1, with D unclear. Trimming stripped 3 bases from V and 8 bases from J, with 13 bases between. Germline V gives CDR1 SQVTM, CDR2 ANQGSEA. This CDR3 contains 12 residues. CDR3 in DNA: TGCAGCGTTGACAGCTTACTAGGAGGCTACACCTTC. Amino acid sequence: CSVDSLLGGYTF.

J is TRBJ2-1 and V is TRBV28; 11 bases fit TRBD1. The CDR3 is 15 amino acids. The V gene's germline CDR1 is MDHEN and CDR2 SYDVKM. V was clipped by 4 bases and J by 9 bases; unmatched bases: 8. The chain's CDR3 is CASSSMDRGRGEQFF. In nucleotides, the CDR3 is TGTGCCAGCAGTTCGATGGACAGGGGGCGGGGTGAGCAGTTCTTC.

In this sample, this clone turned up once. The rearrangement joins TRBV7-2 to TRBJ2-6; D is undetermined. CDR3 length: 17 amino acids. V was clipped by 5 bases and J by 0 bases, with 14 bases between them. The V gene's germline CDR1 is SGHTA and CDR2 FQGNSA. CDR3 DNA sequence: TGTGCCAGCAGCCTCCAGGCGACGAGCTCTGGGGCCAACGTCCTGACTTTC. It translates to CASSLQATSSGANVLTF.

The V and J genes are TRBV30 and TRBJ1-5, with TRBD1 matching 9 bases. The length of the CDR3 is 16 residues. CDR1 and CDR2 from the germline V gene are GTSNPN and SVGIG (reference sequence). V dropped 3 bases and J dropped 0; count of bases not matched to a gene: 6. The CDR3 loop is CAWSPGTGYSNQPQHF. CDR3 DNA: TGTGCCTGGAGCCCCGGGACAGGGTATAGCAATCAGCCCCAGCATTTT.

The chain links TRBV5-1 to TRBJ1-4; 7 nucleotides match TRBD1. From germline, CDR1 is SGHRS and CDR2 YFSETQ. CDR3 length: 15 residues. J gave up 0 bases and V 4 bases, and 3 bases lay outside the gene matches. The CDR3 sequence is CASSVQGSTNEKLFF. For the CDR3, the DNA is TGCGCCAGCAGCGTACAGGGGTCAACTAATGAAAAACTGTTTTTT.

The V gene is TRBV28, the J gene TRBJ1-1; 10 bases line up with TRBD1. CDR3 length equals 16 residues. The V gene end was trimmed by 3 bases and the J gene end by 4 bases; junction bases not matched to a gene: 8. Germline V gene sequence: CDR1 MDHEN, CDR2 SYDVKM. DNA of the CDR3: TGTGCCAGCAGTTTGTGGGGGGACAGGGGAACCACTGAAGCTTTCTTT. Amino acids: CASSLWGDRGTTEAFF.

J is TRBJ2-6 and V is TRBV3-1 (or the pseudogene TRBV3-2), with 9 bases matching TRBD2. The length of the CDR3 is 18 residues. From germline, CDR1 is LGHDT and CDR2 YNNKEL (reference sequence). The J segment lost 0 bases and the V segment lost 2 bases, leaving 5 bases of the junction unmatched. The CDR3 region is CASSQWLAGPSGANVLTF. CDR3 bases: TGTGCCAGCAGCCAATGGCTAGCGGGACCCTCTGGGGCCAACGTCCTGACTTTC.

The chain carries TRBV3-1 (or the pseudogene TRBV3-2) and TRBJ1-1; 11 positions agree with TRBD1. The CDR3 is made up of 16 amino acids. Trimming at V came to 0 bases and at J to 6 bases, leaving 6 bases not matched to a gene. Per the germline V gene, CDR1 is LGHDT and CDR2 is YNNKEL (reference sequence). The CDR3 nucleotides read TGTGCCAGCAGCCAAGATCCAGGGACAGGGGGATCTGAAGCTTTCTTT. Protein product: CASSQDPGTGGSEAFF.

The rearrangement joins TRBV6-5 to TRBJ1-3, with 9 bases aligning to TRBD1. Germline V gene data show CDR1 as MNHEY and CDR2 as SVGAGI. This CDR3 is built from 16 residues. The J segment lost 3 bases and the V segment lost 0 bases, leaving 3 bases of the junction unmatched. This chain's CDR3 is CASSYSQGANGNTIYF. The DNA of the CDR3 is TGTGCCAGCAGTTACTCACAGGGGGCAAATGGAAACACCATATATTTT.

As concerns this clone: Within the sample, other DNA sequences also encode this same CDR3. The chain has TRBV5-1 and TRBJ2-3, with D possibly TRBD1 on 6 matching bases. Looked up from germline, CDR1 is SGHRS and CDR2 is YFSETQ. Trimming removed 3 bases from V and 6 bases from J, with 8 bases in between. The CDR3 is 12 residues long. As DNA, the CDR3 is TGCGCCAGCAGCTCTCAGGGGGATACGCAGTATTTT. Amino acid sequence: CASSSQGDTQYF.

This chain uses TRBV18 with TRBJ1-5; no clear D. Per the germline V gene, CDR1 is KGHSH and CDR2 is LQKENI. This CDR3 is built from 12 residues. The ends were cut back, 3 bases at V and 9 bases at J, with 9 bases in the middle. The CDR3 loop is CASSPGGPPQHF. The CDR3 bases are TGTGCCAGCTCACCGGGAGGGCCGCCCCAGCATTTT.

J is TRBJ1-2 and V is TRBV2; 8 bases map to TRBD1. Germline loops: CDR1 SNHLY, CDR2 FYNNEI. The V segment lost 6 bases and the J segment 8 bases; nucleotides outside the gene matches: 8. This CDR3 has 13 residues. The CDR3 DNA reads TGTGCCAGCAGCGCCAGGGGGCTCGAAGGCTACACCTTC. Protein product: CASSARGLEGYTF.